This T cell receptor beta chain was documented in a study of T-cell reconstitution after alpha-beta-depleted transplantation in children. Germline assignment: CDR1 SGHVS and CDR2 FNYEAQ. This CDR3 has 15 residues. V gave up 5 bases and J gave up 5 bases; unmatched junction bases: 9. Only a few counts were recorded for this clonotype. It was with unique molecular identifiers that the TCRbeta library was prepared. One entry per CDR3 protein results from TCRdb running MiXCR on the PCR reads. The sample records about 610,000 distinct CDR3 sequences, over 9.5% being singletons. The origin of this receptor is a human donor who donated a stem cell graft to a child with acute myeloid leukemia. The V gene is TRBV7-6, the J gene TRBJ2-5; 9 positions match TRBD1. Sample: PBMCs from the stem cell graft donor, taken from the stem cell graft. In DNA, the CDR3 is TGTGCCAGCAGCACGCCTACAGGGGGCGGTGAGACCCAGTACTTC. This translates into CASSTPTGGGETQYF.